The source of this TCR beta chain is a study of cytomegalovirus exposure and HLA in healthy donors. On the study more broadly: A prior study identified just under 120 million unique TCR beta sequences from roughly 180 million T cells. General study findings and limits: In all likelihood, a cluster of highly shared sequence variants was a sequencing artifact.

Donors consisted of healthy bone marrow donors. PCR employed 60 Vbeta and 13 Jbeta primers. The method was immunoSEQ multiplex PCR; TCRdb's version includes in-frame clones alone and lacks a portion of them. This sample has about 83,000 clones, with 70% to 75% found just once. With regard to this clone: Its antigen is not identified.

Unmatched junction bases numbered 3, after V lost 4 bases and J lost 8 bases. CDR1 and CDR2 (germline): SGHRS, YFSETQ. CDR3 size: 12 residues. The sequence came from a man aged 60 to 75 in good health and CMV-seronegative. Sequenced input: PBMCs. The V and J genes are TRBV5-1 and TRBJ2-3; TRBD1 matches at 8 bases. CDR3 sequence (DNA): TGCGCCAGCAGCCTTGACAGGGGTACGCAGTATTTT. Protein: CASSLDRGTQYF.